This T cell receptor beta chain was documented in a study of cytotoxic CD8 clonotypes in ibrutinib-treated CLL. General study results and limits: Rare overall, public clonotypes shrank or held steady under therapy.

Using immunoSEQ multiplex PCR, the repertoire was profiled, and TCRdb retains in-frame clones only, with some absent. The sample records more than 55,000 clones, approximately 75% being singletons. The CDR3 is made up of 16 amino acids. Germline loops: CDR1 SGHRS, CDR2 YFSETQ. V was shortened by 4 bases and J by 3 bases, with 19 bases between the two germline ends. As to this clone: The target antigen is unknown.

The TCR comes from a human donor with chronic lymphocytic leukemia. The sequencing used PBMCs, collected after 12 months of ibrutinib treatment. The chain carries TRBV5-1 and TRBJ2-5, with D uncertain. CDR3 nucleotides: TGCGCCAGCAGCATGGTTGGTTACTCCCCCGAAGAGACCCAGTACTTC. This sequence encodes CASSMVGYSPEETQYF.